The 27 T cell receptor beta chains given below trace back to one sample, sequenced in a study of type 1 regulatory T cells. The antigens of these receptors remain unknown. A single record per CDR3 protein comes from TCRdb applying MiXCR to the reads. This sample has about 65,000 distinct CDR3 sequences, with around 49% found just once. The sequenced material came from cultured non-Tr1 T cells, either the whole culture or a sorted T cell fraction (not recorded which). The receptors derive from a human donor in good health.

The chain links TRBV12-3 or TRBV12-4 to TRBJ1-4; D is uncertain. This CDR3 has 17 residues. V lost 5 bases and J 2 bases, leaving 18 bases between the germline ends. The CDR3 DNA reads TGTGCCAGCAGTCCCAGGACCCTTGGCGCGACTAATGAAAAACTGTTTTTT. This gives the protein CASSPRTLGATNEKLFF.

This clonotype came up a few times. Written as DNA, the CDR3 is TGCAGTGCTAGTTTTGCTAGCGGGGGGCCCAATGAGCAGTTCTTC. Translation gives CSASFASGGPNEQFF. The chain is built from TRBV20-1 and TRBJ2-1; TRBD2 matches 11 bases. This CDR3 is built from 15 residues. In germline, CDR1 is DFQATT, CDR2 SNEGSKA (reference sequence). Trimming at V came to 3 bases and at J to 6 bases, leaving 7 bases not matched to a gene.

This chain links TRBV9 with TRBJ2-3; the D call may be TRBD1 or TRBD2 (5 bases each). This CDR3 has 14 residues. Germline CDR1 SGDLS, CDR2 YYNGEE. Trimming took 0 bases from V and 5 from J, leaving 10 bases between them. This chain's CDR3 is CASSVVGVGDTQYF. CDR3 coding DNA: TGTGCCAGCAGCGTAGTGGGGGTCGGAGATACGCAGTATTTT.

This clonotype occurred a few times. V usage is TRBV20-1 and J usage is TRBJ1-3, with TRBD1 identical over 7 bases. The ends lost 3 bases at V and 0 bases at J; junction bases unmatched: 5. Germline CDR1 and CDR2: DFQATT and SNEGSKA (reference sequence). The CDR3 has 15 amino acids. The CDR3 nucleotides read TGCAGTGCTAGGGACGCAGGGGGCTCTGGAAACACCATATATTTT. Translation: CSARDAGGSGNTIYF.

The V and J genes are TRBV5-1 and TRBJ2-7; weak D call: TRBD1 (5 bases). V gave up 3 bases and J gave up 2 bases, with 9 bases separating them. The CDR3 totals 13 residues. Looked up from germline, CDR1 is SGHRS and CDR2 is YFSETQ. CDR3 sequence reads: CASSSGLAYEQYF. The CDR3, as DNA: TGCGCCAGCAGCTCAGGGTTAGCCTACGAGCAGTACTTC. The whole variable domain, remainder taken from reference TRBV5-1 and TRBJ2-7, is KAGVTQTPRYLIKTRGQQVTLSCSPISGHRSVSWYQQTPGQGLQFLFEYFSETQRNKGNFPGRFSGRQFSNSRSEMNVSTLELGDSALYLCASSSGLAYEQYFGPGTRLTVT.

This chain links TRBV5-4 with TRBJ2-7; D is unresolved. In germline, CDR1 is SGHNT, CDR2 YYREEE (reference sequence). V was cut by 4 bases and J by 6 bases, with 11 bases left in between. There are 12 residues in the CDR3. CDR3 nucleotide sequence: TGTGCCAGCAGCACCAGGTATGGCGAGCAGTACTTC. This sequence encodes CASSTRYGEQYF.

The CDR3 loop reads CASSSGTGTVNTGELFF. The CDR3 DNA reads as TGCGCCAGCAGCTCAGGGACCGGGACAGTCAACACCGGGGAGCTGTTTTTT. The genes are TRBV5-1 and TRBJ2-2; TRBD1 matches 7 bases. The CDR3 has 17 residues. Germline V gives CDR1 SGHRS, CDR2 YFSETQ. With 3 bases clipped from V and 2 bases from J, the junction kept 10 bases outside the gene matches.

The chain joins TRBV6-5 to TRBJ1-1, with 8 bases fitting TRBD1. The CDR3 extends over 13 amino acids. The germline V gene has CDR1 MNHEY and CDR2 SVGAGI. V trimming: 2 bases; J trimming: 5 bases; junction bases outside the gene matches: 1. CDR3: CASSYTGGTEAFF. CDR3 coding DNA: TGTGCCAGCAGTTACACAGGGGGTACTGAAGCTTTCTTT.

The J gene is TRBJ2-4, the V gene TRBV20-1, with no clear D. The CDR3 has 15 residues. Germline V CDR1 and CDR2: DFQATT, SNEGSKA (reference sequence). Deletions cut 3 bases from V and 1 base from J, with 13 bases between. The CDR3 DNA sequence: TGCAGTGCTAGCAACAAGAACCGGGCCAAAAACATTCAGTACTTC. Protein product: CSASNKNRAKNIQYF.

In nucleotides, the CDR3 is TGTGCCAGCAGTCGACAGGGGGCGGTCACAGATACGCAGTATTTT. It yields the protein CASSRQGAVTDTQYF. J is TRBJ2-3 and V is TRBV2; 10 nucleotides align to TRBD1. Germline-derived CDR1 and CDR2 are SNHLY and FYNNEI. This CDR3 spans 15 amino acids. Trimming took 5 bases from V and 2 from J; bases not matched to a gene: 4. Drawing the rest from reference TRBV2 and TRBJ2-3, the complete variable domain is EPEVTQTPSHQVTQMGQEVILRCVPISNHLYFYWYRQILGQKVEFLVSFYNNEISEKSEIFDDQFSVERPDGSNFTLKIRSTKLEDSAMYFCASSRQGAVTDTQYFGPGTRLTVL.

This clonotype showed up just a few times. This chain joins TRBV5-5 and TRBJ1-2, with D possibly TRBD1 on 6 matching bases. Trimming pared 0 bases from V and 6 bases from J, leaving 12 bases between. Germline CDR1 SGHKS, CDR2 YYEKEE (reference sequence). The CDR3 contains 14 residues. The CDR3 protein is CASSLATGGDGYTF. CDR3 bases: TGTGCCAGCAGCTTGGCCACGGGGGGCGATGGCTACACCTTC.

This clonotype occurred a few times. The V call is TRBV10-3, the J call TRBJ1-1; 8 bases map to TRBD1. CDR1 and CDR2 (germline): ENHRY, SYGVKD. J lost 0 bases, V lost 10 bases, and 10 bases had no gene match. The CDR3 consists of 15 residues. As DNA, the CDR3 is TGTGCCAGCTATGGGCAGGGGGCTTTGAACACTGAAGCTTTCTTT. It codes for CASYGQGALNTEAFF.

This chain connects TRBV7-8 to TRBJ2-1; D may be TRBD2 (6 bases). Trimming pared 5 bases from V and 6 bases from J, leaving 11 bases between. The CDR3 is made up of 13 amino acids. Germline V gene sequence: CDR1 SGHVS, CDR2 FQNEAQ. The CDR3 loop reads CASSGGSTNEQFF. The CDR3 coding sequence is TGTGCCAGCAGCGGAGGGAGCACCAATGAGCAGTTCTTC. Supplemented by reference TRBV7-8 and TRBJ2-1, the full variable domain reads GAGVSQSPRYKVAKRGQDVALRCDPISGHVSLFWYQQALGQGPEFLTYFQNEAQLDKSGLPSDRFFAERPEGSVSTLKIQRTQQEDSAVYLCASSGGSTNEQFFGPGTRLTVL.

This clonotype was counted between two and nine times. The chain carries TRBV28 and TRBJ2-7, with 10 bases matching TRBD1. V was clipped by 6 bases and J by 2 bases; unmatched bases: 10. Germline V gene sequence: CDR1 MDHEN, CDR2 SYDVKM. The CDR3 has 16 amino acids. The CDR3 DNA sequence: TGTGCCAGCAGCTCCCCGGGACAGGGGTTCACCTACGAGCAGTACTTC. Encoded protein: CASSSPGQGFTYEQYF. Full variable domain (remainder filled in from reference TRBV28 and TRBJ2-7): DVKVTQSSRYLVKRTGEKVFLECVQDMDHENMFWYRQDPGLGLRLIYFSYDVKMKEKGDIPEGYSVSREKKERFSLILESASTNQTSMYLCASSSPGQGFTYEQYFGPGTRLTVT.

Judged by abundance, this clonotype is medium-sized. This chain uses TRBV20-1 with TRBJ2-5; D possibly matches TRBD1 or TRBD2 (6 bases each). The V end lost 5 bases, the J end lost 2 bases, and 18 bases lay between the germline ends. This CDR3 is 15 amino acids long. Germline lookup yields CDR1 DFQATT and CDR2 SNEGSKA (reference sequence). Here the CDR3 reads CSASSPGALQETQYF. CDR3 DNA: TGCAGTGCTTCGAGCCCGGGGGCCTTACAAGAGACCCAGTACTTC.

This clonotype was observed a handful of times. CDR3 residues: CSASSRSYTEAFF. For the CDR3, the DNA is TGCAGTGCTAGTTCCAGGAGTTACACTGAAGCTTTCTTT. The rearrangement links TRBV20-1 to TRBJ1-1; D gene ambiguous. The V gene's germline CDR1 is DFQATT and CDR2 SNEGSKA (reference sequence). The CDR3 contains 13 residues. Trimming cost V 3 bases and J 3 bases, with 11 bases left between them.

This clonotype has a count of ten or more. The chain couples TRBV25-1 to TRBJ2-2, with 7 positions matching TRBD1. Per germline, CDR1 MGHDK and CDR2 SYGVNS. V shed 2 bases and J 6 bases; nucleotides not matched to a gene: 0. CDR3 length: 13 amino acids. CDR3 loop: CASSEQGAGELFF. CDR3 nucleotides: TGTGCCAGCAGTGAACAGGGGGCCGGGGAGCTGTTTTTT.

The rearrangement links TRBV27 to TRBJ1-4, with 8 bases aligning to TRBD1. The CDR3 totals 15 residues. The V and J ends lost 5 bases and 3 bases, in that order; junction bases with no gene match: 5. Germline V gene lookup returns CDR1 MNHEY and CDR2 SMNVEV (reference sequence). The CDR3 sequence: CASSPTGGANEKLFF. The DNA of the CDR3 is TGTGCCAGCAGTCCTACAGGGGGGGCTAATGAAAAACTGTTTTTT.

This chain uses TRBV5-4 with TRBJ2-3; D is possibly TRBD1 (6 bases). Germline CDR1 and CDR2: SGHNT and YYREEE (reference sequence). The CDR3 sequence is 16 residues long. Trimming took 4 bases from V and 2 from J, leaving 17 bases between them. This chain's CDR3 is CASSQGHSVTTDTQYF. The CDR3 DNA sequence: TGTGCCAGCAGCCAGGGACATTCTGTTACCACAGATACGCAGTATTTT. Together with reference TRBV5-4 and TRBJ2-3, the CDR3 gives the full variable domain: ETGVTQSPTHLIKTRGQQVTLRCSSQSGHNTVSWYQQALGQGPQFIFQYYREEENGRGNFPPRFSGLQFPNYSSELNVNALELDDSALYLCASSQGHSVTTDTQYFGPGTRLTVL.

This clonotype was observed a handful of times. V gene TRBV20-1 combines with J gene TRBJ2-3, with D possibly TRBD2 on 6 matching bases. CDR3 size: 14 residues. Trimming pared 0 bases from V and 1 base from J, leaving 8 bases between. Germline V CDR1 and CDR2: DFQATT, SNEGSKA (reference sequence). The CDR3 loop reads CSAREASGTDTQYF. The CDR3 DNA is TGCAGTGCTAGAGAGGCTAGCGGCACAGATACGCAGTATTTT.

The chain employs TRBV28 and TRBJ1-1, with D possibly matching TRBD1 (5 bases). V gave up 5 bases and J gave up 11 bases, with 12 bases separating them. The germline CDR1 and CDR2 sequences are MDHEN and SYDVKM. This CDR3 comprises 11 residues. CDR3 region: CASSGTRFAFF. The DNA of the CDR3 is TGTGCCAGCAGTGGGACCCGCTTCGCTTTCTTT.

This clonotype was seen a handful of times. The rearrangement links TRBV30 to TRBJ1-1, with 9 bases that match TRBD1. CDR1 is GTSNPN, CDR2 SVGIG, per germline (reference sequence). With V trimmed by 2 bases and J by 5 bases, 3 bases remained unmatched. The CDR3 spans 13 residues. The CDR3 bases are TGTGCCTGGAGTAGGGGACAGGGAACTGAAGCTTTCTTT. The encoded protein is CAWSRGQGTEAFF.

In this sample, this clonotype turned up a few times. The rearrangement links TRBV5-1 to TRBJ2-5; TRBD2 agrees at 12 bases. The CDR3 sequence is 16 residues long. Looked up from germline, CDR1 is SGHRS and CDR2 is YFSETQ. Trimming at V came to 1 base and at J to 4 bases, leaving 5 bases not matched to a gene. In DNA, the CDR3 is TGCGCCAGCAGCTTGACTAGCGGGGGGCCAGGAGAGACCCAGTACTTC. Amino acids: CASSLTSGGPGETQYF.

This clonotype was seen a few times. The chain recombines TRBV20-1 with TRBJ1-5; D gene uncertain. Germline loops: CDR1 DFQATT, CDR2 SNEGSKA (reference sequence). Trimming shortened V by 5 bases and J by 1 base, and 6 bases separated the two germline ends. This CDR3 has 12 residues. Here the CDR3 reads CSAAQSNQPQHF. In nucleotides, the CDR3 is TGCAGTGCTGCACAGAGCAATCAGCCCCAGCATTTT.

The V call is TRBV28, the J call TRBJ1-5, with D unclear. V was cut by 2 bases and J by 5 bases, with 10 bases left in between. The germline CDR1 and CDR2 sequences are MDHEN and SYDVKM. This CDR3 is built from 14 residues. CDR3 residues: CASSLQPRYQPQHF. The CDR3 DNA reads TGTGCCAGCAGTTTACAACCCAGGTATCAGCCCCAGCATTTT.

The chain recombines TRBV2 with TRBJ1-2, with unresolved D. CDR1 is SNHLY, CDR2 FYNNEI, per germline. There are 14 residues in the CDR3. Trimming cost V 3 bases and J 6 bases, with 14 bases left between them. The CDR3 DNA reads as TGTGCCAGCAGTGAGGTTAGGGATTCGGATGGCTACACCTTC. Amino acids: CASSEVRDSDGYTF.

This rearrangement joins TRBV11-2 to TRBJ1-2; 7 bases agree with TRBD1. CDR1 and CDR2 from the germline V gene are SGHAT and FQNNGV. V gave up 2 bases and J gave up 4 bases; unmatched junction bases: 4. This CDR3 region has 14 residues. The CDR3 DNA sequence: TGTGCCAGCAGCTTACGACAGGGATTCTATGGCTACACCTTC. Translating gives CASSLRQGFYGYTF.